These T cell receptor beta chains were read from a single sample in a study of blood T cell repertoires in COVID-19. Some clones are missing from TCRdb's copy, which holds only in-frame ones; the method was immunoSEQ multiplex PCR. This sample has 150,000 or so clones, with approximately 90% found just once. The sequenced material came from peripheral blood. These receptors were taken from a man over 45 with acute or convalescent COVID-19. The CDR3 runs from the conserved cysteine through the conserved F or W. D genes are given only for firm matches. Clone size is shown for a subset of rows, as once, few, many or a class of expanded clone.

j_call | v_call | d_call | clone_size | cdr3_aa | cdr3_nt
TRBJ2-7 | TRBV11-2 | TRBD2 | few | CASSSRLAGGPREQYF | TGTGCCAGCAGCTCAAGACTAGCGGGAGGGCCGCGGGAGCAGTACTTC
TRBJ2-7 | TRBV3-1/TRBV3-2 | - | - | CASSLTTVTYEQYF | TGTGCCAGCAGCCTTACGACAGTAACCTACGAGCAGTACTTC
TRBJ1-5 | TRBV6-2/TRBV6-3 | - | - | CASSLGGLGNQPQHF | TGTGCCAGCAGCCTGGGGGGGCTTGGCAATCAGCCCCAGCATTTT
TRBJ1-1 | TRBV5-1 | - | - | CASSLTGSGTEAFF | TGCGCCAGCAGCTTGACAGGGTCGGGCACTGAAGCTTTCTTT
TRBJ1-1 | TRBV4-1 | - | - | CASSQEKSGSRGAEAFF | TGCGCCAGCAGCCAAGAAAAATCCGGGTCCAGGGGAGCTGAAGCTTTCTTT
TRBJ1-4 | TRBV28 | - | - | CASNGGSVEKLFF | TGTGCCAGCAACGGGGGGTCGGTTGAAAAACTGTTTTTT
TRBJ1-6 | TRBV13 | TRBD1 | few | CASSTEAGQGNSPLHF | TGTGCCAGCAGCACGGAGGCCGGACAGGGCAATTCACCCCTCCACTTT
TRBJ1-1 | TRBV29-1 | - | - | CSVGVWQVGEAFF | TGCAGCGTTGGGGTATGGCAGGTCGGTGAAGCTTTCTTT
TRBJ1-1 | TRBV18 | TRBD1 | - | CASSPSTGDTEAFF | TGTGCCAGCTCCCCTAGTACAGGGGACACTGAAGCTTTCTTT
TRBJ2-3 | TRBV10-3 | TRBD2 | once | CATQRRESTDTQYF | TGTGCCACACAGAGGCGGGAGAGCACAGATACGCAGTATTTT
TRBJ1-1 | TRBV5-1 | - | - | CASSSMGGTEAFF | TGCGCCAGCAGCTCTATGGGGGGTACTGAAGCTTTCTTT
TRBJ1-5 | TRBV2 | - | - | CASSDSLGSPRAQHF | TGTGCCAGCAGTGATTCCCTCGGGTCTCCCCGGGCCCAGCATTTT
TRBJ1-2 | TRBV27 | - | - | CAPPRGVYGYTF | TGTGCCCCCCCGCGGGGAGTCTATGGCTACACCTTC
TRBJ1-1 | TRBV3-1/TRBV3-2 | TRBD1 | - | CASSRHDRVTEAFF | TGTGCCAGCAGTCGACACGACAGGGTTACTGAAGCTTTCTTT
TRBJ2-1 | TRBV5-6 | TRBD2 | few | CASSMGLAGDEQFF | TGTGCCAGCAGCATGGGACTAGCGGGAGATGAGCAGTTCTTC
TRBJ2-7 | TRBV6-1 | - | - | CASSEVAVSYEQYF | TGTGCCAGCAGTGAAGTGGCGGTATCCTACGAGCAGTACTTC
TRBJ1-2 | TRBV7-9 | - | - | CASSLAPMRGVNYGYTF | TGTGCCAGCAGCTTAGCGCCCATGCGGGGAGTCAACTATGGCTACACCTTC
TRBJ1-4 | TRBV5-1 | TRBD1 | - | CASSSSQGGRQKLFF | TGCGCCAGCAGCTCATCACAGGGGGGAAGGCAAAAACTGTTTTTT
TRBJ2-2 | TRBV3-1/TRBV3-2 | - | - | CASSQVRAANTGELFF | TGTGCCAGCAGCCAAGTAAGAGCGGCGAACACCGGGGAGCTGTTTTTT
TRBJ1-2 | TRBV3-1/TRBV3-2 | - | - | CASSLQGRDDGYTF | TGTGCCAGCAGCTTACAGGGAAGAGACGATGGCTACACCTTC
TRBJ1-5 | TRBV28 | - | - | CASSLTANQPQHF | TGTGCCAGCAGTTTGACAGCGAATCAGCCCCAGCATTTT
TRBJ1-5 | TRBV5-1 | - | - | CASSLEGGSAQPQHF | TGCGCCAGCAGCTTGGAGGGAGGCTCGGCTCAGCCCCAGCATTTT
TRBJ1-2 | TRBV10-2 | TRBD1 | - | CASRETGNYGYTF | TGCGCCAGCAGGGAGACAGGGAACTATGGCTACACCTTC
TRBJ1-4 | TRBV7-6 | - | - | CASSSSQGFYEKLFF | TGTGCCAGCAGCTCCAGCCAGGGATTTTATGAAAAACTGTTTTTT
TRBJ1-5 | TRBV5-5 | TRBD1 | - | CASRPGTGGKDSNQPQHF | TGTGCCAGCAGACCCGGGACAGGGGGAAAGGATAGCAATCAGCCCCAGCATTTT